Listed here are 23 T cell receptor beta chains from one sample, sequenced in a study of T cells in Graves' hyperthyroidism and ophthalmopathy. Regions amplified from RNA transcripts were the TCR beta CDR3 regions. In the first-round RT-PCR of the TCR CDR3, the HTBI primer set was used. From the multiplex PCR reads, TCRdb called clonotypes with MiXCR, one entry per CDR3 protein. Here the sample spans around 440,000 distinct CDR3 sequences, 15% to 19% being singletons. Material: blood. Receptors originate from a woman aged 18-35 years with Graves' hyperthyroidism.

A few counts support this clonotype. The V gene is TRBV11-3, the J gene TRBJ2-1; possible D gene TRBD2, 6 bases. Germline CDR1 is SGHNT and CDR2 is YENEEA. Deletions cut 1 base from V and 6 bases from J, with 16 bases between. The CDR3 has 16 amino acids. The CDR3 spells CASSLGGSGRCNEQFF. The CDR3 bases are TGTGCCAGCAGCTTAGGGGGGTCAGGGAGGTGCAATGAGCAGTTCTTC.

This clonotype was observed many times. The DNA of the CDR3 is TGTGCCAGCAGTTACGACACGAGCTCCTACAATGAGCAGTTCTTC. Amino acids: CASSYDTSSYNEQFF. The chain is built from TRBV6-6 and TRBJ2-1; D is uncertain. Germline V CDR1 and CDR2: MNHNY, SVGAGI (reference sequence). V gave up 2 bases and J gave up 0 bases, with 8 bases separating them. The CDR3 loop spans 15 amino acids.

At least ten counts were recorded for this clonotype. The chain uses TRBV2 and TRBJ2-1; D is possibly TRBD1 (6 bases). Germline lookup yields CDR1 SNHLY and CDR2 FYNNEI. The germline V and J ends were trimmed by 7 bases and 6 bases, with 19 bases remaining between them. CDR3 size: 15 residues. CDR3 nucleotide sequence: TGTGCCAGCACCGAAGGGGACACACATCCCAATGAGCAGTTCTTC. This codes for CASTEGDTHPNEQFF.

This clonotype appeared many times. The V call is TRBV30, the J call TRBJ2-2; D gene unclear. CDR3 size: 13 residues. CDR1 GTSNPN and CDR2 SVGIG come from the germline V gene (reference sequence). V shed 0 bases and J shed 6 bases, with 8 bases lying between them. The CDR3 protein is CAWSVLKSGELFF. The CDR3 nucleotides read TGTGCCTGGAGTGTATTGAAGTCCGGGGAGCTGTTTTTT.

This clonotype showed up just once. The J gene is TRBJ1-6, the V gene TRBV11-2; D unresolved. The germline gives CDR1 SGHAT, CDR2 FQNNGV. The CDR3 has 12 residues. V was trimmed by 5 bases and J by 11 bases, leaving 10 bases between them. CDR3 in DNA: TGTGCCAGCAGCCCTGTAGTGCCACCCCTCCACTTT. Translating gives CASSPVVPPLHF.

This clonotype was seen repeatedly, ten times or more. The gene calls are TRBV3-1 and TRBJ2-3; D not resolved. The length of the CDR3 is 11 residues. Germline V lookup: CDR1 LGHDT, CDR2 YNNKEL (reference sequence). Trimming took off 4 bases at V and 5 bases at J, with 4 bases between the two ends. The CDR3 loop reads CASSRRDTQYF. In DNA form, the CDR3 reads TGTGCCAGCAGCCGCAGAGATACGCAGTATTTT.

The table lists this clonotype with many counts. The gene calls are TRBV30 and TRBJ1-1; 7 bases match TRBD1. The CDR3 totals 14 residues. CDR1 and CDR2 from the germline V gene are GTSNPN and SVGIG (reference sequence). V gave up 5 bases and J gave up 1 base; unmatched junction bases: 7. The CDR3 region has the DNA TGTGCCTGGGGACTTCAGGGGGGGAACACTGAAGCTTTCTTT. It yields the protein CAWGLQGGNTEAFF.

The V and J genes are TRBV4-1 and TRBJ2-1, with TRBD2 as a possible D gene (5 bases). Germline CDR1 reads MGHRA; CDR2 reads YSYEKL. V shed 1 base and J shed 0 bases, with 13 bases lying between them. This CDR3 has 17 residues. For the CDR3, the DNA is TGCGCCAGCAGCCAAGCACGGCGGGTTAGCTCCTACAATGAGCAGTTCTTC. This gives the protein CASSQARRVSSYNEQFF.

CDR3 coding DNA: TGTGCCAGCAGTTACTCGGAGGCGGGCGGACGTTGGAGAGACTACACCTTC. It yields the protein CASSYSEAGGRWRDYTF. The chain combines TRBV6-5 with TRBJ1-2, with D unresolved. CDR3 size: 17 residues. Trimming left V 0 bases short and J 10 bases short, with 24 bases between. Germline V gives CDR1 MNHEY, CDR2 SVGAGI.

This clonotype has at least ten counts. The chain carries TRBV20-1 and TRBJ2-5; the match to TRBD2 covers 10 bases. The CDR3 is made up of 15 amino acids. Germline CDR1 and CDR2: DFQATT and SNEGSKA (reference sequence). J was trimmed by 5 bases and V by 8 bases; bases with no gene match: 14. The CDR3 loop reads CSLQREGPSRETQYF. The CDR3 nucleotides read TGCAGTCTCCAGCGGGAGGGTCCTTCTCGGGAGACCCAGTACTTC.

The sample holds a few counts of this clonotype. The CDR3 DNA follows: TGTGCCAGCAGCGTAGACAAGGGACGGAACGAGCAGTACTTC. Its translation is CASSVDKGRNEQYF. The rearrangement uses TRBV7-2 and TRBJ2-7; D possibly uses TRBD1 or TRBD2 (5 bases each). Germline V gives CDR1 SGHTA, CDR2 FQGNSA. The CDR3 contains 14 residues. V lost 5 bases and J lost 5, with 16 bases in between. Variable domain in full (rest from reference TRBV7-2 and TRBJ2-7): GAGVSQSPSNKVTEKGKDVELRCDPISGHTALYWYRQSLGQGLEFLIYFQGNSAPDKSGLPSDRFSAERTGGSVSTLTIQRTQQEDSAVYLCASSVDKGRNEQYFGPGTRLTVT.

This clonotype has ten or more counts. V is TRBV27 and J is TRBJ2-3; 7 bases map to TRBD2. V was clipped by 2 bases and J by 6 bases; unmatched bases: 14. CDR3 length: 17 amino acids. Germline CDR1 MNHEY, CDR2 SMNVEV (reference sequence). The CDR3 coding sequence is TGTGCCAGCAGTTTACGGGGGGTGAGGCGGGAGACCGATACGCAGTATTTT. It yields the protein CASSLRGVRRETDTQYF.

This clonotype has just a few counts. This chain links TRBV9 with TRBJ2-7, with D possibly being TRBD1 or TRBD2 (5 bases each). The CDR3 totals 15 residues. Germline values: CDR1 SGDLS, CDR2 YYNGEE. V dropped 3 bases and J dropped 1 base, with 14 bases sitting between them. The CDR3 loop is CASSGAGTDSYEQYF. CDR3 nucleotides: TGTGCCAGCAGCGGCGCCGGGACCGATTCCTACGAGCAGTACTTC.

In nucleotides, the CDR3 is TGTGCCAGCAGCTTAGCGCCGGGAAGCCCATATAGCACAGATACGCAGTATTTT. Its protein is CASSLAPGSPYSTDTQYF. This chain joins TRBV13 and TRBJ2-3, with TRBD2 as a possible D gene (5 bases). From germline, CDR1 is PRHDT and CDR2 FYEKMQ (reference sequence). The ends were cut back, 1 base at V and 0 bases at J, with 17 bases in the middle. The CDR3 covers 18 residues.

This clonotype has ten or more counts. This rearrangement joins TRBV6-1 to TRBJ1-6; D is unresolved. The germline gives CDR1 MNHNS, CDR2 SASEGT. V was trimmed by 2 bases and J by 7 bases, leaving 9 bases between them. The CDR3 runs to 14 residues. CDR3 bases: TGTGCCAGCAGTGAAAGGACCTTCAATTCACCCCTCCACTTT. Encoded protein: CASSERTFNSPLHF.

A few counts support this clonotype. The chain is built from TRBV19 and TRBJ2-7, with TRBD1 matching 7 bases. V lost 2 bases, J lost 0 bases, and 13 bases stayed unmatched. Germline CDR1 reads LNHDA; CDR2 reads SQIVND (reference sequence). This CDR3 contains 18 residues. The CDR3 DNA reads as TGTGCCAGTAGTATAACAACACCGGGACAGCTTAGCTCCTACGAGCAGTACTTC. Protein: CASSITTPGQLSSYEQYF. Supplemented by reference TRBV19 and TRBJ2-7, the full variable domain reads DGGITQSPKYLFRKEGQNVTLSCEQNLNHDAMYWYRQDPGQGLRLIYYSQIVNDFQKGDIAEGYSVSREKKESFPLTVTSAQKNPTAFYLCASSITTPGQLSSYEQYFGPGTRLTVT.

The CDR3 DNA is TGTGCCAGCAGTTTCACAGAGACCGAGACCCAGTACTTC. Translation gives CASSFTETETQYF. The J gene is TRBJ2-5, the V gene TRBV6-9; D ambiguous. This CDR3 is built from 13 residues. Germline V CDR1 and CDR2: MNHGY, SVAAGI. The V end was cut by 4 bases, the J end by 5 bases, with 11 bases between.

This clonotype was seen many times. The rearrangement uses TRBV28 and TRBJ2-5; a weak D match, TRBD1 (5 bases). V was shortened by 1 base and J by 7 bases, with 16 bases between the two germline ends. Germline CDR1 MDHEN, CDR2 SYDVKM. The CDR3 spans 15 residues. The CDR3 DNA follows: TGTGCCAGCAGTTTATCGGATAGTCGTCAGGGGACCCAGTACTTC. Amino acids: CASSLSDSRQGTQYF.

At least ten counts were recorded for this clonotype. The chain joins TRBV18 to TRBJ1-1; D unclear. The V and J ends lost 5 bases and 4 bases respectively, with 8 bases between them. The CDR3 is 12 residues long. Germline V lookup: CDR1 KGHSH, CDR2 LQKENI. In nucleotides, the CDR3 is TGTGCCAGCTCATTGTACGTCACTGAAGCTTTCTTT. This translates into CASSLYVTEAFF.

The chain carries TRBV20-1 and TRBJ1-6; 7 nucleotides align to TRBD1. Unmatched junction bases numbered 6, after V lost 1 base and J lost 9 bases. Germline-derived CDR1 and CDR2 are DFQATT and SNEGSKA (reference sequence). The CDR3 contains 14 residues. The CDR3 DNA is TGCAGTGCTAGAGGACAGGGTGAGAGTTCACCCCTCCACTTT. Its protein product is CSARGQGESSPLHF.

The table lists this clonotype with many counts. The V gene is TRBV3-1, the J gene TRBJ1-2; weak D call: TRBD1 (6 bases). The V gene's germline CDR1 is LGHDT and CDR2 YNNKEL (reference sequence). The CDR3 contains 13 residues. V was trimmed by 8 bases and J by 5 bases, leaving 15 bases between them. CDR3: CASSPRDTYGYTF. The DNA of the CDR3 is TGTGCCAGCTCTCCCCGGGACACATATGGCTACACCTTC.

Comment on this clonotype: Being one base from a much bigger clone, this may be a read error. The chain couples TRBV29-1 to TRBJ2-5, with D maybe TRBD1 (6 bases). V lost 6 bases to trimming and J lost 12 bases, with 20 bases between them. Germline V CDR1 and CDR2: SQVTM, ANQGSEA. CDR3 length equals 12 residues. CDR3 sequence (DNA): TGCAGCGTGGGACAAGGAAGAGATTTGGAGTACTTC. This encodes CSVGQGRDLEYF.

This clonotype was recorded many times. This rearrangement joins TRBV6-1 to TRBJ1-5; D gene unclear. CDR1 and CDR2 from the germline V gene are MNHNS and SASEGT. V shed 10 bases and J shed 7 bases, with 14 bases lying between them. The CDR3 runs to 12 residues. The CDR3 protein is CAIRESQQPQHF. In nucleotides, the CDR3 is TGTGCCATTAGAGAGTCGCAACAGCCCCAGCATTTT.